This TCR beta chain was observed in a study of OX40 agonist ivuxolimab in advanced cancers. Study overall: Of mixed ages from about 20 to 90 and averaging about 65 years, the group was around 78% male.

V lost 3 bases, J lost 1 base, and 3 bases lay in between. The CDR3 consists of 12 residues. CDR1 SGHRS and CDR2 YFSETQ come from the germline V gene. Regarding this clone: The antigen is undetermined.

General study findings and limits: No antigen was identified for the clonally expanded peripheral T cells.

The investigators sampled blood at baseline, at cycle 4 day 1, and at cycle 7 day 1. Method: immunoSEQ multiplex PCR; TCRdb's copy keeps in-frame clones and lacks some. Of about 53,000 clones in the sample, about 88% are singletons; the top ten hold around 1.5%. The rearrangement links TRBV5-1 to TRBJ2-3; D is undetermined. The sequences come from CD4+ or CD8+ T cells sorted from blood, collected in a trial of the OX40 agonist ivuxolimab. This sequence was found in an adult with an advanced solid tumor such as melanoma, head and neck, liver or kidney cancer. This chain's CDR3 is CASSSGTDTQYF. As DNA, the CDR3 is TGCGCCAGCAGCTCGGGCACAGATACGCAGTATTTT.